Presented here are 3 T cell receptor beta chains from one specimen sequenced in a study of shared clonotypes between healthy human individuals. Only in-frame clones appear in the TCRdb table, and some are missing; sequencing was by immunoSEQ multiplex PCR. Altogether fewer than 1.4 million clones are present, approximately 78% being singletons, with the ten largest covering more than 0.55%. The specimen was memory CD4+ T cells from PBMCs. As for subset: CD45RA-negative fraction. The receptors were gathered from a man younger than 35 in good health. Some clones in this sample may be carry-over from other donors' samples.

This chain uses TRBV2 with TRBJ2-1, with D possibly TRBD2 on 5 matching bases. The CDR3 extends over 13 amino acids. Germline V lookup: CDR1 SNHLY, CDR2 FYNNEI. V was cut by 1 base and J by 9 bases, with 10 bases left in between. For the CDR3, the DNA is TGTGCCAGCAGTGAAGTCTCCCGGGGTGAGCAGTTCTTC. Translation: CASSEVSRGEQFF.

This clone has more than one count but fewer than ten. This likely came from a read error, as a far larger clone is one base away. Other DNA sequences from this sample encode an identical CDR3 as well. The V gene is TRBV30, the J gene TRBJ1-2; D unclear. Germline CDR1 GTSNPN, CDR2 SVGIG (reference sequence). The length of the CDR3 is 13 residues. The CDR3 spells CAWSTAQNYGYTF. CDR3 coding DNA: TGTGCCTGGAGTACCGCCCAGAACTATGGCTACACCTTT.

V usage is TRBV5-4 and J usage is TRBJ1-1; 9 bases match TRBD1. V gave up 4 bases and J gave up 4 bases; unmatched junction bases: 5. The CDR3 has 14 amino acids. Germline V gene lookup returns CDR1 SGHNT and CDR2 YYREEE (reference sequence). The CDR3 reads CASSQTGGSTEAFF. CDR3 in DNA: TGTGCCAGCAGCCAGACAGGGGGGTCCACTGAAGCTTTCTTT.